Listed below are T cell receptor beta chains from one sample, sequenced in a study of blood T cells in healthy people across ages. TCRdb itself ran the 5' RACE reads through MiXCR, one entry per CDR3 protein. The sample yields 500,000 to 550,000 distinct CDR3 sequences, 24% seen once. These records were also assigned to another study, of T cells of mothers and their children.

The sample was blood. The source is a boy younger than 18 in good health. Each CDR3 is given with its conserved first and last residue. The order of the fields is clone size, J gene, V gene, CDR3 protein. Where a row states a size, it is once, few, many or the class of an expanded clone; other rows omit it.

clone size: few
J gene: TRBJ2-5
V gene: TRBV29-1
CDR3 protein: CSVEYGVPIQQETQYF

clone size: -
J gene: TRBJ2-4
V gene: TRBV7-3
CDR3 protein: CASSFSTTMDRERNIQYF

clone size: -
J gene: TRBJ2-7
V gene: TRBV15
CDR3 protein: CATSRDWSPLGNLINEQYF

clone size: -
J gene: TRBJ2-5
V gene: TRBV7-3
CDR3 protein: CASSLTGGRMETQYF

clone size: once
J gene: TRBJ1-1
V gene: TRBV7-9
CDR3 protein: CASSTHSGGGVTEAFF

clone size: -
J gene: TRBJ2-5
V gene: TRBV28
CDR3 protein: CASSHQVGVQVAQYF

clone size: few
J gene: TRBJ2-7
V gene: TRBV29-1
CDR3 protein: CSVTGEASYEQYF

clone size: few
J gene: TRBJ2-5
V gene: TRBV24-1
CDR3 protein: CATSDTGQEITTTEETQYF

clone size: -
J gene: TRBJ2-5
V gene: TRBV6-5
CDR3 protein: CASSYSIVERAQYF

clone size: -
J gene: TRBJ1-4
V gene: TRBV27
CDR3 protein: CASSPAGPREKLFF

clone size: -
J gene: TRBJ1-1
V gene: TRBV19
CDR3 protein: CASSRGDRPREAFF

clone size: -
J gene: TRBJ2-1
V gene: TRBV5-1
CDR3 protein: CASSLMGLAHEFF

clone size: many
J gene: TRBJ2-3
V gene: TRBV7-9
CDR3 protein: CASSLPAGGTDTQYF

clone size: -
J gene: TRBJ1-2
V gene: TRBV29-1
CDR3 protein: CSVGDRGTANYGYTF

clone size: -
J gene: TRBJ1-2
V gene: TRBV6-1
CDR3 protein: CASKTGGDYGYTF

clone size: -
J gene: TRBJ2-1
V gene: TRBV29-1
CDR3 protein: CSVTPGQTYNEQFF

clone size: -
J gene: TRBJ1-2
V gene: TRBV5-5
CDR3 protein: CASSLGMRAGANGYTF

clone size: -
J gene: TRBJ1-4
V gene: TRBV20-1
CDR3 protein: CSVLETGTGALSTNEKLFF

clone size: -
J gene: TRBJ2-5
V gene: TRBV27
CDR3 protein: CASSGRRGSQETQYF

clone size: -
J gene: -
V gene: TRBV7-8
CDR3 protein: CASSLYQRESEQFF

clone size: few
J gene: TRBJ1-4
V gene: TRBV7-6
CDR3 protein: CASSLALLRVDEKLFF

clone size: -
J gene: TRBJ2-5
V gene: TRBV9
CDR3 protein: CASSVEPKGVGGAETQYF

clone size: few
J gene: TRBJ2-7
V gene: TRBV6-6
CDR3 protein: CASRTHGSTDYEQYF

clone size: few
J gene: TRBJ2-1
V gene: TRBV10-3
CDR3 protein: CAIKSGGTYNEQFF

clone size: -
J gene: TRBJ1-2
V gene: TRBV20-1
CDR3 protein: CSALNEGYGYTF

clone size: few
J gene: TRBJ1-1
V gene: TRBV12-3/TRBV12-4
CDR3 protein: CASSPQGVGEAFF

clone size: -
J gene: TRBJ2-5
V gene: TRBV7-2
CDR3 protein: CTSSLAGGETQYF

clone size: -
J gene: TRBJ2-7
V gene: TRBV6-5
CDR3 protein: CASSRDGNYEQYF

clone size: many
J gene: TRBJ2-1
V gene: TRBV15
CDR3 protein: CATSRKAGNEQFF

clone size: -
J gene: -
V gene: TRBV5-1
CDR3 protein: CASSLAVWDEQYF

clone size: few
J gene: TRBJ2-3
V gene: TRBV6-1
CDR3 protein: CASSGIAGEGADTQYF

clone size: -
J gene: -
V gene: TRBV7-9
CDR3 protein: CASSSYYKQYF

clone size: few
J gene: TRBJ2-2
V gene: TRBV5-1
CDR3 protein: CASSLGNERADTGELFF

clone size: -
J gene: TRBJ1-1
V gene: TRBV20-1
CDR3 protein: CSARDHRGLTEAFF

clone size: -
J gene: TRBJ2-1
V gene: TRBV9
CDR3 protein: CASSPRLAFEQFF

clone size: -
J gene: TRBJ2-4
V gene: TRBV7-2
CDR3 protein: CASSLDTVAKNIQYF

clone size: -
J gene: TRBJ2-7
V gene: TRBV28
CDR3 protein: CASSAPGLYEQYF

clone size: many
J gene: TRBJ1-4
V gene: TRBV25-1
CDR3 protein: CASSEWDSLATNEKLFF

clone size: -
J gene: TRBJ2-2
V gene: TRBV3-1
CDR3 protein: CASSQAGENTGELFF

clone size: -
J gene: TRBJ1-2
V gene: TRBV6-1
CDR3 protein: CASRQGSYGYTF

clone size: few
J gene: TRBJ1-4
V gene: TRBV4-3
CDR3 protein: CASSQDGEAEKLFF

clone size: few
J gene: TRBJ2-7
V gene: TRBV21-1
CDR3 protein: CASSTADRSSYEQYF

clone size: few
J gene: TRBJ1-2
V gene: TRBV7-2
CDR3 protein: CASSLPLNYGYTF

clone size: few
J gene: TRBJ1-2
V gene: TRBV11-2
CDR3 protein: CASSYGYSNPYGYTF

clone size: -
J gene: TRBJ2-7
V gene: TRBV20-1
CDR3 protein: CSVRPSGSPLYEQYF

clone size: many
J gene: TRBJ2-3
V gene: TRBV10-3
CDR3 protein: CAVGSGLAGTDTQYF

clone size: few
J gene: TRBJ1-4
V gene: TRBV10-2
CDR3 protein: CASKVAGNNEKLFF

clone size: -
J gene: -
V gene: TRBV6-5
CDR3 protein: CASRTGSGSYEQYF

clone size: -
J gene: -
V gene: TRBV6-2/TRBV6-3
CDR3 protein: CASSNGQGSEQYF

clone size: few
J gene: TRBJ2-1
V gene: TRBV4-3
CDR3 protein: CASSLPGVGGDEQFF

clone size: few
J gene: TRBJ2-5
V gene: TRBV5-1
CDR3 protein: CASIMRPGQETQYF

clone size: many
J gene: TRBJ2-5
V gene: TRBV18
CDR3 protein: CASSPRSLAGAGYQETQYF

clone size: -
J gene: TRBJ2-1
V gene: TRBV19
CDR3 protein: CASSIVGASYNEQFF

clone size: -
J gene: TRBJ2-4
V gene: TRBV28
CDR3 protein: CASSSTVGVLNIQYF

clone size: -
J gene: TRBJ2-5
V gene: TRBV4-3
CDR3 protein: CASSQDLWSSGFQETQYF

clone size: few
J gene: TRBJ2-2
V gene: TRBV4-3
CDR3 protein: CASSQTDSRRTGELFF

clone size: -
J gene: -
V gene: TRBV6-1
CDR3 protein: CASRLGTSGMGGEQFF

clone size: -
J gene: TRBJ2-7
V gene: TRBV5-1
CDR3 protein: CASSVRRTGPAYEQYF

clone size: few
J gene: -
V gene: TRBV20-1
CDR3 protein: CSAAGQFNEQFF

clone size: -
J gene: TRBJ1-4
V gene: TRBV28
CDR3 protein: CASSTQTGQNEKLFF